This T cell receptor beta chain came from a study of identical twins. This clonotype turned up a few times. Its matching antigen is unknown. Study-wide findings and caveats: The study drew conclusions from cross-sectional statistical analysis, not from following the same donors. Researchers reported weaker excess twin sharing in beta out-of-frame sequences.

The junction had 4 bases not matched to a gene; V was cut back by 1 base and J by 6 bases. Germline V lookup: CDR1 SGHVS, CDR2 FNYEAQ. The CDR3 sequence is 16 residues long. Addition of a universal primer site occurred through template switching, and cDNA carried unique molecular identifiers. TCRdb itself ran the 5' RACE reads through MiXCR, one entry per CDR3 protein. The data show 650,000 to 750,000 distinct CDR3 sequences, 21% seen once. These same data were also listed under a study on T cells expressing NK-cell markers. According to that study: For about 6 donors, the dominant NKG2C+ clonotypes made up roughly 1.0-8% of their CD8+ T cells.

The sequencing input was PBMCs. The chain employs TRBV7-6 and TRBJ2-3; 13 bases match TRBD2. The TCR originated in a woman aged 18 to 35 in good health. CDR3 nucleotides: TGTGCCAGCAGCTTAGGGACTAGCGGGAGATGGGATACGCAGTATTTT. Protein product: CASSLGTSGRWDTQYF.